A single sample gave rise to the 20 T cell receptor beta chains below, sequenced in a study of cytomegalovirus exposure and HLA in healthy donors. PCR involved 60 Vbeta and 13 Jbeta primers. The assay was immunoSEQ multiplex PCR, and TCRdb's table has in-frame clones only and misses some. The repertoire table contains more than 70,000 clones. Source material: PBMCs. These receptors were taken from a woman aged 55-70 years in good health and CMV-seronegative.

This sequence joins TRBV7-9 and TRBJ2-7; D is possibly TRBD1 (6 bases). The germline V gene has CDR1 SEHNR and CDR2 FQNEAQ (reference sequence). This CDR3 comprises 14 residues. Trimming took off 5 bases at V and 3 bases at J, with 14 bases between the two ends. The CDR3 sequence is CASSLPGHLYEQYF. The CDR3 nucleotides are TGTGCCAGCAGCCTCCCGGGACACCTCTACGAGCAGTACTTC.

This chain joins TRBV4-3 and TRBJ2-5; a weak D match, TRBD2 (5 bases). Judging by the DNA end, TRBJ2-7 fits better; the J call may be wrong. Per germline, CDR1 LGHNA and CDR2 YSLEER. CDR3 size: 16 residues. In DNA, the CDR3 is TGCGCCAGCAGCCAAGAGGGAGCGGTAAGCTCCTACGAGCAGTACTTC. Translated, it gives CASSQEGAVSSYEQYF.

CDR3 region: CASKLAGELGTGELFF. The CDR3 nucleotides read TGCGCCAGCAAACTAGCGGGAGAGTTGGGGACCGGGGAGCTGTTTTTT. The genes are TRBV5-1 and TRBJ2-2; 11 bases agree with TRBD2. From germline, CDR1 is SGHRS and CDR2 YFSETQ. The CDR3 runs 16 residues. Losses at the gene ends were 6 bases for V and 5 bases for J; bases not matched to a gene: 9.

This chain uses TRBV15 with TRBJ2-1, with TRBD2 identical over 8 bases. Germline trimming cut 0 bases from V and 10 bases from J; bases unmatched to any gene: 8. The CDR3 has 15 amino acids. The V gene's germline CDR1 is LNHNV and CDR2 YYDKDF (reference sequence). This CDR3 is CATSRDHTGGEEQFF. In nucleotides, the CDR3 is TGTGCCACCAGCAGAGATCATACGGGGGGGGAGGAGCAGTTCTTC.

The chain couples TRBV9 to TRBJ2-7, with D unresolved. The germline V gene has CDR1 SGDLS and CDR2 YYNGEE. The CDR3 is 14 residues long. V was shortened by 4 bases and J by 3 bases, with 14 bases between the two germline ends. The DNA for the CDR3 is TGTGCCAGCAGCCCGAAGCCCACTGACTACGAGCAGTACTTC. Its protein product is CASSPKPTDYEQYF.

The V gene is TRBV28, the J gene TRBJ1-6; TRBD1 might be the D (6 bases). Deletions cut 7 bases from V and 9 bases from J, with 16 bases between. The CDR3 sequence is 14 residues long. Germline CDR1 reads MDHEN; CDR2 reads SYDVKM. CDR3 nucleotides: TGTGCCAGCAAAATTGGGAACAGGGTTTCACCCCTCCACTTT. It yields the protein CASKIGNRVSPLHF.

This CDR3 is CASSYYGRDSEPQHF. CDR3 sequence (DNA): TGTGCCAGCAGTTACTATGGGAGGGATTCAGAGCCCCAGCATTTT. The chain links TRBV6-6 to TRBJ1-5; D unclear. The V and J ends lost 1 base and 8 bases respectively, with 15 bases between them. CDR1 is MNHNY, CDR2 SVGAGI, per germline (reference sequence). This CDR3 spans 15 amino acids.

J is TRBJ2-7 and V is TRBV5-4, with 7 bases matching TRBD2. The J segment lost 8 bases and the V segment lost 1 base, leaving 6 bases of the junction unmatched. CDR3 size: 13 residues. Germline V gene data show CDR1 as SGHNT and CDR2 as YYREEE (reference sequence). CDR3: CASSLPGGGKQYF. Here the CDR3 DNA reads TGTGCCAGCAGCTTGCCGGGGGGTGGAAAGCAGTACTTC.

The gene calls are TRBV29-1 and TRBJ1-2; the D gene is possibly TRBD1 (6 bases). The CDR3 extends over 13 amino acids. From germline, CDR1 is SQVTM and CDR2 ANQGSEA. V lost 6 bases, J lost 5 bases, and 16 bases lay in between. The CDR3 DNA reads as TGCAGCGTACTACAGGGAGATGGGTATGGCTACACCTTC. Its translation: CSVLQGDGYGYTF.

The V gene is TRBV28, the J gene TRBJ2-7, with 8 nucleotides matching TRBD1. CDR1 MDHEN and CDR2 SYDVKM come from the germline V gene. J gave up 0 bases and V 5 bases, and 3 bases lay outside the gene matches. The CDR3 has 14 amino acids. The CDR3 is CASSTGGISYEQYF. The CDR3 DNA is TGTGCCAGCAGTACAGGGGGGATCTCCTACGAGCAGTACTTC.

CDR3 region: CASRKTGASAGGPAVGSYNEQFF. The CDR3 bases are TGTGCCAGCAGAAAGACAGGGGCGTCGGCGGGAGGGCCGGCAGTCGGGTCCTACAATGAGCAGTTCTTC. The chain employs TRBV28 and TRBJ2-1; D is possibly TRBD2 (9 bases). Trimming pared 6 bases from V and 1 base from J, leaving 37 bases between. Germline assignment: CDR1 MDHEN and CDR2 SYDVKM. CDR3 length: 23 amino acids.

The chain links TRBV5-1 to TRBJ2-7; 8 positions agree with TRBD1. Germline assignment: CDR1 SGHRS and CDR2 YFSETQ. After removal of 4 bases from V and 5 bases from J, the junction contained 14 bases not matched to a gene. The CDR3 length is 16 residues. CDR3 bases: TGCGCCAGCAGCCCCACTCAGGGGGCCCAGGGGAACGAGCAGTACTTC. Translating it yields CASSPTQGAQGNEQYF.

The chain employs TRBV28 and TRBJ1-2; 10 bases map to TRBD1. CDR3 length: 13 residues. Trimming removed 3 bases from V and 8 bases from J; junction bases left unmatched: 3. The V gene's germline CDR1 is MDHEN and CDR2 SYDVKM. The CDR3 reads CASSFGTGVGYTF. The CDR3, as DNA: TGTGCCAGCAGTTTCGGGACAGGGGTGGGCTACACCTTC.

This sequence joins TRBV10-3 and TRBJ1-2; a possible D gene is TRBD1 (5 bases). Trimming removed 4 bases from V and 5 bases from J, with 11 bases in between. The CDR3 extends over 13 amino acids. Germline assignment: CDR1 ENHRY and CDR2 SYGVKD. The CDR3 DNA is TGTGCCATCAGTGGCGGGGCAGGGTATGGCTACACCTTC. Amino acid sequence: CAISGGAGYGYTF.

The chain links TRBV18 to TRBJ1-3, with D uncertain. The V gene's germline CDR1 is KGHSH and CDR2 LQKENI. The V gene lost 3 bases and the J gene lost 1 base, with 13 bases spanning the gap. CDR3 length equals 16 residues. CDR3 coding DNA: TGTGCCAGCTCACCCACGCGGGAGGCATCTGGAAACACCATATATTTT. This codes for CASSPTREASGNTIYF. The full variable domain, completed using reference TRBV18 and TRBJ1-3, is NAGVMQNPRHLVRRRGQEARLRCSPMKGHSHVYWYRQLPEEGLKFMVYLQKENIIDESGMPKERFSAEFPKEGPSILRIQQVVRGDSAAYFCASSPTREASGNTIYFGEGSWLTVV.

This chain joins TRBV30 and TRBJ1-4; possible D gene TRBD1, 5 bases. V was clipped by 0 bases and J by 10 bases, with 12 bases between them. In germline, CDR1 is GTSNPN, CDR2 SVGIG (reference sequence). The CDR3 totals 13 residues. The CDR3 bases are TGTGCCTGGAGTGTTGGGCAGGGAGGAAAACTGTTTTTT. Amino acids: CAWSVGQGGKLFF.

The rearrangement links TRBV28 to TRBJ1-3; D is ambiguous. Trimming stripped 1 base from V and 0 bases from J, with 13 bases between. Germline-derived CDR1 and CDR2 are MDHEN and SYDVKM. The CDR3 runs to 17 residues. The CDR3 protein is CASSLFGEAVSGNTIYF. The DNA for the CDR3 is TGTGCCAGCAGTTTATTTGGAGAGGCTGTCTCTGGAAACACCATATATTTT.

V gene TRBV7-8 combines with J gene TRBJ2-3, with 14 nucleotides matching TRBD2. CDR3 length: 16 residues. CDR1 is SGHVS, CDR2 FQNEAQ, per germline. After removal of 5 bases from V and 6 bases from J, the junction contained 7 bases not matched to a gene. The CDR3 region is CASSLGTSGSFDTQYF. CDR3 DNA: TGTGCCAGCAGCCTTGGGACTAGCGGGAGCTTTGATACGCAGTATTTT.

This chain connects TRBV6-1 to TRBJ2-2, with 10 nucleotides matching TRBD2. V was pared by 5 bases and J by 6 bases, with 3 bases of the junction left unmatched. The CDR3 contains 14 residues. Germline CDR1 and CDR2: MNHNS and SASEGT. CDR3 sequence: CASSRGLASGELFF. The CDR3 DNA sequence: TGTGCCAGCAGTAGGGGACTAGCGTCCGGGGAGCTGTTTTTT.

The chain couples TRBV5-1 to TRBJ2-5; possible D gene TRBD2, 5 bases. Germline CDR1 SGHRS, CDR2 YFSETQ. CDR3 length: 16 residues. Trimming removed 3 bases from V and 5 bases from J, with 20 bases in between. This chain's CDR3 is CASSSGDRVGVETQYF. CDR3 DNA sequence: TGCGCCAGCAGCTCCGGTGATCGCGTGGGAGTGGAGACCCAGTACTTC.